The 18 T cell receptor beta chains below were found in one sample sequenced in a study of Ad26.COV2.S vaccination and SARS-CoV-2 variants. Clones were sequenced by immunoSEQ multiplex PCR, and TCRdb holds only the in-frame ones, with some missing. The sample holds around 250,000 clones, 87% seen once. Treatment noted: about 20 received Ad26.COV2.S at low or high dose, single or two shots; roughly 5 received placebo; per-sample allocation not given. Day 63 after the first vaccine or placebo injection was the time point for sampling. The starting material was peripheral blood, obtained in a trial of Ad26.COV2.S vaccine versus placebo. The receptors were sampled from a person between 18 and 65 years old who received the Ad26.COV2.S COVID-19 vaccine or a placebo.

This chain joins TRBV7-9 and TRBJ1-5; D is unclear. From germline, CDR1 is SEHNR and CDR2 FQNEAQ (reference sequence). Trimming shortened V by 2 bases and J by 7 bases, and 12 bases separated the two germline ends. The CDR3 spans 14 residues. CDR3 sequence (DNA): TGTGCCAGCAGCTTATCGTCAGATTCCCAGCCCCAGCATTTT. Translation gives CASSLSSDSQPQHF.

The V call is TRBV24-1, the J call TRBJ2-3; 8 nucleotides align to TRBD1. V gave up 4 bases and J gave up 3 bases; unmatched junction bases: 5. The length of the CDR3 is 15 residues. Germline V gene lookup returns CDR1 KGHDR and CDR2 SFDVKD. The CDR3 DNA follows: TGTGCCACCAGTGACTGGACAGGGTCTACAGATACGCAGTATTTT. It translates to CATSDWTGSTDTQYF.

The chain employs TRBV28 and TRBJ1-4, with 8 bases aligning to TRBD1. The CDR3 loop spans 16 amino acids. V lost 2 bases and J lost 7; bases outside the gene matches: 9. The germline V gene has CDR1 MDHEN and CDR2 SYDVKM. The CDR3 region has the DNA TGTGCCAGCAGTTTACCACCAGGGGGCAGAGGTGAAAAACTGTTTTTT. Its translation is CASSLPPGGRGEKLFF.

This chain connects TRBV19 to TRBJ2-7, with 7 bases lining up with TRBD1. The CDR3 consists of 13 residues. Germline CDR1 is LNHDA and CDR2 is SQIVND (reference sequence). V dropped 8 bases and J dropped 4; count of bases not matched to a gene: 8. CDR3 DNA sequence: TGTGCCAGTTCAAGGGCAGGGGGATACGAGCAGTACTTC. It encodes CASSRAGGYEQYF.

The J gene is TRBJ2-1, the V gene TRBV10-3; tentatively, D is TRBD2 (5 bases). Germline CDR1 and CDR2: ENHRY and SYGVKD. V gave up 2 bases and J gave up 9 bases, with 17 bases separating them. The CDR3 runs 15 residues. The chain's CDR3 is CAISETSLRISEQFF. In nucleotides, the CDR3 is TGTGCCATCAGTGAGACTAGTTTACGTATCAGTGAGCAGTTCTTC.

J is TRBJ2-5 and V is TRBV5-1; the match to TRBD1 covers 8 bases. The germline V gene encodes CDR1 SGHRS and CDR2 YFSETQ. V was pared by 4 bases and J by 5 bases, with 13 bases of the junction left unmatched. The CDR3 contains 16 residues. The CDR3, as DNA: TGCGCCAGCAGCGAGATCACAGGGGGACGCAGGGAGACCCAGTACTTC. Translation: CASSEITGGRRETQYF.

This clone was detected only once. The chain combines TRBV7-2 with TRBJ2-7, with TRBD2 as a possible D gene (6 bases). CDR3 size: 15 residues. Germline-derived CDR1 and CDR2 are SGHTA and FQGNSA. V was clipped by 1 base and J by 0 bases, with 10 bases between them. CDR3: CASSLGTTSSYEQYF. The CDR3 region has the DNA TGTGCCAGCAGCTTAGGGACTACTTCCTCCTACGAGCAGTACTTC.

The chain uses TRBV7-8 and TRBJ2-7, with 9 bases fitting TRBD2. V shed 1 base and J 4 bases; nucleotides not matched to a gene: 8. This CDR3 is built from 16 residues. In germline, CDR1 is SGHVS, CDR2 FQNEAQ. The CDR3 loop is CASSLGAGLAGYEQYV. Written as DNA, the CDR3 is TGTGCCAGCAGCTTAGGGGCGGGACTAGCTGGGTACGAGCAGTACGTC.

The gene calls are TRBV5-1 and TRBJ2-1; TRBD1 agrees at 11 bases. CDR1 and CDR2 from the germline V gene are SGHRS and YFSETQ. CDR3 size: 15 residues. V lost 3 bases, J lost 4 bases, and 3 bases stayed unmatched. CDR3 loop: CASSSDRGQYNEQFF. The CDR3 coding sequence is TGCGCCAGCAGCTCGGACAGGGGGCAATACAATGAGCAGTTCTTC. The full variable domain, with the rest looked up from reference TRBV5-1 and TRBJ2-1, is KAGVTQTPRYLIKTRGQQVTLSCSPISGHRSVSWYQQTPGQGLQFLFEYFSETQRNKGNFPGRFSGRQFSNSRSEMNVSTLELGDSALYLCASSSDRGQYNEQFFGPGTRLTVL.

CDR3: CASSPKGLAGSYEQFF. The CDR3 nucleotides read TGTGCCAGCTCACCGAAGGGACTAGCGGGCTCTTATGAGCAGTTCTTC. This sequence joins TRBV18 and TRBJ2-1; 12 nucleotides line up with TRBD2. Trimming removed 3 bases from V and 8 bases from J; junction bases left unmatched: 8. The CDR3 runs 16 residues. Per the germline V gene, CDR1 is KGHSH and CDR2 is LQKENI.

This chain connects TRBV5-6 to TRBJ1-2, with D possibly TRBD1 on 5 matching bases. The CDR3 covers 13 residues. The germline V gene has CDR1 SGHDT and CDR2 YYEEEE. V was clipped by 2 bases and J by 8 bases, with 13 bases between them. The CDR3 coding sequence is TGTGCCAGCAGCTTTAGGGACGGCAAGGGCTACACCTTC. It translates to CASSFRDGKGYTF.

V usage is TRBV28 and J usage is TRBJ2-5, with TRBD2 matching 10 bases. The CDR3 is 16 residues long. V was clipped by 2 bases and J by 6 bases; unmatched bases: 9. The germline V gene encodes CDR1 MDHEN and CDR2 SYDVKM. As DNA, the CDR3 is TGTGCCAGCAGTTTAACGAGCGGGGGGGCCGGAAAGACCCAGTACTTC. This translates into CASSLTSGGAGKTQYF.

CDR3 loop: CASSLVGQVGTEAFF. CDR3 nucleotides: TGCGCCAGCAGCTTGGTGGGACAGGTGGGGACTGAAGCTTTCTTT. The chain recombines TRBV5-1 with TRBJ1-1, with 8 nucleotides matching TRBD1. With V trimmed by 0 bases and J by 5 bases, 6 bases remained unmatched. The germline CDR1 and CDR2 sequences are SGHRS and YFSETQ. The CDR3 has 15 residues.

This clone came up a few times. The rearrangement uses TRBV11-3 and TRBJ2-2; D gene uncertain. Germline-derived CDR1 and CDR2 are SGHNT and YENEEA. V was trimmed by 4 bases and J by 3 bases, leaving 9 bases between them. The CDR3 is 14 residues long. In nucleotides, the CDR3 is TGTGCCAGCAGCTCACGACCGGACACCGGGGAGCTGTTTTTT. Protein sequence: CASSSRPDTGELFF.

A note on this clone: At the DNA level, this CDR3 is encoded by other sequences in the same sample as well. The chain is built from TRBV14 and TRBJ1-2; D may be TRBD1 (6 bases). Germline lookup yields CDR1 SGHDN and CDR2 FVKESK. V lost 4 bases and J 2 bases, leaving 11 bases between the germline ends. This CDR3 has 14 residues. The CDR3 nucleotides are TGTGCCAGCAGCCTTTCCGGGACAAACTATGGCTACACCTTC. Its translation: CASSLSGTNYGYTF.

The CDR3 DNA reads TGTGCCAGTACCCCCAGGGGGCTTAACACCGGGGAGCTGTTTTTT. It translates to CASTPRGLNTGELFF. This chain uses TRBV19 with TRBJ2-2, with TRBD1 matching over 8 bases. Germline lookup yields CDR1 LNHDA and CDR2 SQIVND (reference sequence). V lost 7 bases to trimming and J lost 2 bases; unmatched junction nucleotides: 6. This CDR3 comprises 15 residues.

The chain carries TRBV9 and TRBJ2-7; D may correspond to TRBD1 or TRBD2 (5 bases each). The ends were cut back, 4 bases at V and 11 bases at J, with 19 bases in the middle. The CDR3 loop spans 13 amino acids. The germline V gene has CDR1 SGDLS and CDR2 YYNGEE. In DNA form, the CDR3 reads TGTGCCAGCAGCAACGAGGGGCCAAAAAAGGAGTACGTC. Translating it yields CASSNEGPKKEYV.

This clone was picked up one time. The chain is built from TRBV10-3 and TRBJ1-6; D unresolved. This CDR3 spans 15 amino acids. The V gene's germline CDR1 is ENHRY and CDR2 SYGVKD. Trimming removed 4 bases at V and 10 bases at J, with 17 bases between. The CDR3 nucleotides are TGTGCCATCAGTGGGGTTGGCAGGACTGGGTCACCCCTCCACTTT. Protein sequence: CAISGVGRTGSPLHF.